This record concerns one T cell receptor (beta chain) sequence. Its antigen remains unknown. With a J-beta primer mix and a sample-barcoded 5' primer, a second PCR ran 7 to 11 cycles. TCRdb re-called the 5' RACE reads through MiXCR, storing one row per CDR3 protein. The sample has more than 700,000 distinct CDR3 sequences, roughly 50% seen once; the top ten hold around 41%. This entry comes from a study of blood T cells in healthy people across ages. Findings of the study overall: Naive CD4+ cell counts and diversity both ran higher in long-lived than in aged donors.

V gave up 3 bases and J gave up 4 bases, with 10 bases separating them. There are 14 residues in the CDR3. The specimen was blood. The sequence was collected from a man older than 75 in good health. V gene TRBV12-3 or TRBV12-4 combines with J gene TRBJ2-1; D uncertain. CDR3 region: CASSFRRVYNEQFF. CDR3 coding DNA: TGTGCCAGCAGTTTCCGAAGGGTGTACAATGAGCAGTTCTTC.